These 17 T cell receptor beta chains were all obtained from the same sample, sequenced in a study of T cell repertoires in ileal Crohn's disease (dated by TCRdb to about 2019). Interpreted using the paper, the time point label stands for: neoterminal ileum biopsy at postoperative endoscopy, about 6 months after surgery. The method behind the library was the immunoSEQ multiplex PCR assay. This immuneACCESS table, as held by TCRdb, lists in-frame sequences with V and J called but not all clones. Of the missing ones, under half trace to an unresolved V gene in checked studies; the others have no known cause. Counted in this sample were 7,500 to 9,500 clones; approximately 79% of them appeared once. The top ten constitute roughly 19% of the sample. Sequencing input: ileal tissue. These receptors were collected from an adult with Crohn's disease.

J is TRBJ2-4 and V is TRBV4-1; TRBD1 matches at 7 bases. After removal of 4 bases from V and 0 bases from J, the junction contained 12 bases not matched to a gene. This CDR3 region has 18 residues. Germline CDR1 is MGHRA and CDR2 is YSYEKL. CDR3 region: CASSRGGQYVLAKNIQYF. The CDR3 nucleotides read TGCGCCAGCAGCCGAGGGGGACAGTATGTCCTAGCCAAAAACATTCAGTACTTC.

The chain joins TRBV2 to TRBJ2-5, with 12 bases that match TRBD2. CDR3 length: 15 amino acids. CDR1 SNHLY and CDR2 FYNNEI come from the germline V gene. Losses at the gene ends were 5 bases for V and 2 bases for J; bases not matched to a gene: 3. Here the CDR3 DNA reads TGTGCCAGCAGTTTGACTAGCGGGGGACAAGAGACCCAGTACTTC. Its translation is CASSLTSGGQETQYF.

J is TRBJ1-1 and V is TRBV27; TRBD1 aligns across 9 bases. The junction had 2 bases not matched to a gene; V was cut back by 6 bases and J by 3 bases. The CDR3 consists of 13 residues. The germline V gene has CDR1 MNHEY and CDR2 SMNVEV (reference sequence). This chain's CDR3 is CASSWTGDTEAFF. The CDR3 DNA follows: TGTGCCAGCAGCTGGACAGGGGACACTGAAGCTTTCTTT.

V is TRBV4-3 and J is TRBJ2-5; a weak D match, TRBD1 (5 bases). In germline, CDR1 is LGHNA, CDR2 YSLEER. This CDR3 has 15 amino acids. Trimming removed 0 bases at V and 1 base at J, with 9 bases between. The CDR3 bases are TGCGCCAGCAGCCAAGATGGGGCAGGCCAAGAGACCCAGTACTTC. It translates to CASSQDGAGQETQYF.

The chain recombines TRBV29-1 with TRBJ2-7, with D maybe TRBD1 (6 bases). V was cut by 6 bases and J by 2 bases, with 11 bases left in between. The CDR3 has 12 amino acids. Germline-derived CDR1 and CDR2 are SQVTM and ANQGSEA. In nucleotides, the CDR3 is TGCAGCGTCAGGGACACCGCCTACGAGCAGTACTTC. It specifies CSVRDTAYEQYF.

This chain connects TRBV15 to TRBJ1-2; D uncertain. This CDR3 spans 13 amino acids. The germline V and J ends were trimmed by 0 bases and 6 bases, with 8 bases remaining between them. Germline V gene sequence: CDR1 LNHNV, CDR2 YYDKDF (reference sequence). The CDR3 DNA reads TGTGCCACCAGCAGAGAGGACGGGGATGGCTACACCTTC. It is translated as CATSREDGDGYTF.

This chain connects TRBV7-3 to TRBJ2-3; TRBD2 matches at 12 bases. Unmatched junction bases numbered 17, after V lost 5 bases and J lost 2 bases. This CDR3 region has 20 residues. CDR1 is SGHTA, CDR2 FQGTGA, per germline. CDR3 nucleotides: TGTGCCAGCAGCCCTCAGGGACTAGCGGGCCCCCAATCCCCCACAGATACGCAGTATTTT. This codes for CASSPQGLAGPQSPTDTQYF.

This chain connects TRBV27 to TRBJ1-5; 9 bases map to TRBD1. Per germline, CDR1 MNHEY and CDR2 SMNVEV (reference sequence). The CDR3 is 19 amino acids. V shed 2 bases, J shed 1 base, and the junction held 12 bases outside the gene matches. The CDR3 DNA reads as TGTGCCAGCAGTTTACGAGCCCCTACAGGGGGCGGGAGCAATCAGCCCCAGCATTTT. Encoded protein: CASSLRAPTGGGSNQPQHF.

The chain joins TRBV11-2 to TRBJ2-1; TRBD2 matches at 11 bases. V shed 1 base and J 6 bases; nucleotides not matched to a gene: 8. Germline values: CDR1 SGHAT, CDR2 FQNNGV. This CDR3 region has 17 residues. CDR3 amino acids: CASSLVLAGGGGNEQFF. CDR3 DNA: TGTGCCAGCAGCTTAGTTCTAGCGGGGGGTGGAGGCAATGAGCAGTTCTTC.

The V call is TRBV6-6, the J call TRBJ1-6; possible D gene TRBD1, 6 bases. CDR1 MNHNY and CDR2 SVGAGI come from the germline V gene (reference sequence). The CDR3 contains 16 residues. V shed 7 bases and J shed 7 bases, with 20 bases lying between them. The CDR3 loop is CASTPGGLSKNSPLHF. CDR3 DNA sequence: TGTGCCAGCACCCCCGGGGGGCTCTCGAAGAATTCACCCCTCCACTTT.

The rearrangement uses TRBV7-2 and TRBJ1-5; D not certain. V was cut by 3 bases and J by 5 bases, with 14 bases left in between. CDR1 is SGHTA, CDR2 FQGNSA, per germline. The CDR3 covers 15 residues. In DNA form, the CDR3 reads TGTGCCAGCAGCTTGTTCGATGGAGACTATCAGCCCCAGCATTTT. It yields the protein CASSLFDGDYQPQHF. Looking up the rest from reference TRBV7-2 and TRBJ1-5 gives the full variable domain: GAGVSQSPSNKVTEKGKDVELRCDPISGHTALYWYRQSLGQGLEFLIYFQGNSAPDKSGLPSDRFSAERTGGSVSTLTIQRTQQEDSAVYLCASSLFDGDYQPQHFGDGTRLSIL.

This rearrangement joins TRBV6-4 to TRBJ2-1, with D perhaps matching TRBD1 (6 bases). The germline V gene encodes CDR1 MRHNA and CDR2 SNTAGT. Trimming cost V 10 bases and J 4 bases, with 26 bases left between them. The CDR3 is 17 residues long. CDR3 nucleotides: TGTGCCATCGTCAGCCTTTACAGGGTCCCCCCTTACAATGAGCAGTTCTTC. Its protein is CAIVSLYRVPPYNEQFF.

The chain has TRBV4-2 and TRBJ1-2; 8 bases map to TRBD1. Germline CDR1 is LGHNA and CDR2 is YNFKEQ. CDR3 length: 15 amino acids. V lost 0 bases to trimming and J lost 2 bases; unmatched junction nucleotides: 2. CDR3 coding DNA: TGTGCCAGCAGCCAAGACAGGGGGCAGAACTATGGCTACACCTTC. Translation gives CASSQDRGQNYGYTF.

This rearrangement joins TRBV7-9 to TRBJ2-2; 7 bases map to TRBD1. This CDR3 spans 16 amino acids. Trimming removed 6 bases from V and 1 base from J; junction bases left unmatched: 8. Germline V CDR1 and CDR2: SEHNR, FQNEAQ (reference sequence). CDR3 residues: CASRRWTGVNTGELFF. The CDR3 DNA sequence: TGTGCCAGCAGACGGTGGACAGGTGTGAACACCGGGGAGCTGTTTTTT.

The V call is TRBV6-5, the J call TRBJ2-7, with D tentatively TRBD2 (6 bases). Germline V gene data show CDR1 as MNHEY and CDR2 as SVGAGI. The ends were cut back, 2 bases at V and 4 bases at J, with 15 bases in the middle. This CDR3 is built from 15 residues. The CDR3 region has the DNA TGTGCCAGCAGTTACAACCGGGAGTCTGTTTACGAGCAGTACTTC. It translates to CASSYNRESVYEQYF.

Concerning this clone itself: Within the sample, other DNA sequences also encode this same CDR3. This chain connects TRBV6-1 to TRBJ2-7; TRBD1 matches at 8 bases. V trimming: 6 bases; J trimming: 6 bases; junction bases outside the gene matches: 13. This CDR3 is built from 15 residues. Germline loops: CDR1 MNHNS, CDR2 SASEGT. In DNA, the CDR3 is TGTGCCAGCAGGGAACTTACAGGGGGTGCAAGCGAGCAGTACTTC. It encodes CASRELTGGASEQYF.

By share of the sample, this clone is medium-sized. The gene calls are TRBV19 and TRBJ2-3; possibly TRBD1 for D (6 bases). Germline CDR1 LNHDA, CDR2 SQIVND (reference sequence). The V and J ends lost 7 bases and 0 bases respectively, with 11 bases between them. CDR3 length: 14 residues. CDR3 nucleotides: TGTGCCAGTAACATAGGGGGAAGCACAGATACGCAGTATTTT. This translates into CASNIGGSTDTQYF.